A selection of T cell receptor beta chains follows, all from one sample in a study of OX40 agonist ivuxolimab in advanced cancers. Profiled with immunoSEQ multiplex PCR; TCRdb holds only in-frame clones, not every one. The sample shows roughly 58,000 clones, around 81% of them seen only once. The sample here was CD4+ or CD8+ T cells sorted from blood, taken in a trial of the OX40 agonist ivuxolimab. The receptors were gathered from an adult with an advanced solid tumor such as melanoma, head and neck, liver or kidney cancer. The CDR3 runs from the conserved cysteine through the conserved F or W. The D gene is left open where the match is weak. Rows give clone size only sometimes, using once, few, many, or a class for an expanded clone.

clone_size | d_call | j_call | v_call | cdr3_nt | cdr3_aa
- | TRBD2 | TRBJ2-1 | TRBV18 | TGTGCCAGCTCACCTCCACTAGCGGGAGGTCGATTCGGGAATGAGCAGTTCTTC | CASSPPLAGGRFGNEQFF
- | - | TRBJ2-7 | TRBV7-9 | TGTGCCAGCAGCTCCCCTGGCCCCTACGAGCAGTACTTC | CASSSPGPYEQYF
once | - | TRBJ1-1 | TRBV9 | TGTGCCAGCAGCGTAGAGGGTTACACTGAAGCTTTCTTT | CASSVEGYTEAFF
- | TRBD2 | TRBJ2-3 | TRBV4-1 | TGCGCCAGCAGCCAAGATCTTCGAGGACTAGCGGGACCAGATACGCAGTATTTT | CASSQDLRGLAGPDTQYF
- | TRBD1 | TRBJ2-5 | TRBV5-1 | TGCGCCAGCAGCCCGGACAGGGGGCTAGAGACCCAGTACTTC | CASSPDRGLETQYF
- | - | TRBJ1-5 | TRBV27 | TGTGCCAGCAGCGGACAGAGCAATCAGCCCCAGCATTTT | CASSGQSNQPQHF
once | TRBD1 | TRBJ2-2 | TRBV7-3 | TGTGTCAGCAGCCAAAGGACAGGGGGGAACACCGGGGAGCTGTTTTTT | CVSSQRTGGNTGELFF
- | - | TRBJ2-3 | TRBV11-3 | TGTGCCAGCAGCTTATATGTGTCCCCAGATACGCAGTATTTT | CASSLYVSPDTQYF
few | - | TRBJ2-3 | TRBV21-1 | TGTGCCAGCAGCCGCCCAGGGGATACGCAGTATTTT | CASSRPGDTQYF
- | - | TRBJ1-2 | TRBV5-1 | TGCGCCAGCAGCTTGGGCAGGGTCGATGGCTACACCTTC | CASSLGRVDGYTF
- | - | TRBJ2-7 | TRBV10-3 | TGTGCCATCAGTTTCGACCGCTACGAGCAGTACTTC | CAISFDRYEQYF
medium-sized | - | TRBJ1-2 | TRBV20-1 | TGCAGTGCCCGACAGAGCTATGGCTACACCTTC | CSARQSYGYTF
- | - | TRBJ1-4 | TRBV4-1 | TGCGCCAGCAGCCAAGTGAGGAGGGAAAAACTGTTTTTT | CASSQVRREKLFF
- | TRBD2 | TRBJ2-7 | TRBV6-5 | TGTGCCAGCAGTTCTTGGACTAGCGCGACCTACGAGCAGTACTTC | CASSSWTSATYEQYF
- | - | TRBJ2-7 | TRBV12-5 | TGTGCTAGTGGCCTCGTCTACGAGCAGTACTTC | CASGLVYEQYF
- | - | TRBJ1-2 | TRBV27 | TGTGCCAGCAGTTCGTTGAAACCCTATGGCTACACCTTC | CASSSLKPYGYTF